The 11 T cell receptor beta chains listed next were all sequenced from one sample in a study of identical twins. Using its own MiXCR run on the 5' RACE reads, TCRdb lists one record per CDR3 protein. The data show 550,000 to 800,000 distinct CDR3 sequences, with 7.1% seen just once and 1.6% held by the top ten. This sample was also put to use in a study of yellow fever vaccine responses in identical twins.

The sequencing sample was made of PBMCs. The receptor set was obtained from a woman between 18 and 30 years old in good health.

This clonotype has a handful of counts. V gene TRBV28 combines with J gene TRBJ2-7; a possible D gene is TRBD2 (5 bases). The CDR3 runs 14 residues. CDR1 is MDHEN, CDR2 SYDVKM, per germline. Trimming removed 4 bases from V and 5 bases from J, with 15 bases in between. DNA of the CDR3: TGTGCCAGCAGTTCCGCGGAGGCCCACGACGAGCAGTACTTC. This encodes CASSSAEAHDEQYF. Drawing the rest from reference TRBV28 and TRBJ2-7, the complete variable domain is DVKVTQSSRYLVKRTGEKVFLECVQDMDHENMFWYRQDPGLGLRLIYFSYDVKMKEKGDIPEGYSVSREKKERFSLILESASTNQTSMYLCASSSAEAHDEQYFGPGTRLTVT.

The sample holds many counts of this clonotype. J is TRBJ2-1 and V is TRBV12-3 or TRBV12-4, with a possible D match to TRBD2 (6 bases). Trimming shortened V by 6 bases and J by 5 bases, and 14 bases separated the two germline ends. This CDR3 is 14 amino acids long. Here the CDR3 DNA reads TGTGCCAGCAGCCGGACTACTGTGAACAATGAGCAGTTCTTC. It specifies CASSRTTVNNEQFF.

The chain uses TRBV27 and TRBJ2-7; tentative D call: TRBD2 (5 bases). V lost 4 bases and J 2 bases, leaving 12 bases between the germline ends. From germline, CDR1 is MNHEY and CDR2 SMNVEV (reference sequence). The CDR3 runs to 14 residues. CDR3 in amino acids: CASSSPGKTYEQYF. CDR3 DNA sequence: TGTGCCAGCAGTTCCCCCGGGAAAACCTACGAGCAGTACTTC.

This sequence joins TRBV6-2 or TRBV6-3 and TRBJ1-6; TRBD1 matches at 7 bases. V gave up 6 bases and J gave up 0 bases; unmatched junction bases: 5. The germline gives CDR1 MNHEY, CDR2 SVGEGT. The CDR3 consists of 16 residues. The CDR3 DNA is TGTGCCAGCAGAAAACAGGGGAGCTCCTATAATTCACCCCTCCACTTT. Translated: CASRKQGSSYNSPLHF.

This clonotype was observed a few times. V usage is TRBV5-1 and J usage is TRBJ2-7; 8 nucleotides align to TRBD2. The CDR3 is 15 amino acids. Germline loops: CDR1 SGHRS, CDR2 YFSETQ. V trimming: 0 bases; J trimming: 2 bases; junction bases outside the gene matches: 4. In nucleotides, the CDR3 is TGCGCCAGCAGCTTGGTAGCGGGGCAGGCCTACGAGCAGTACTTC. Protein: CASSLVAGQAYEQYF.

The chain is built from TRBV29-1 and TRBJ2-3; D ambiguous. V was clipped by 7 bases and J by 5 bases, with 10 bases between them. CDR1 and CDR2 from the germline V gene are SQVTM and ANQGSEA. CDR3 size: 11 residues. The CDR3 loop is CSGEDGDTQYF. CDR3 coding DNA: TGCAGCGGGGAAGATGGAGATACGCAGTATTTT.

Ten or more counts support this clonotype. This sequence joins TRBV27 and TRBJ2-6; a weak D match, TRBD1 (6 bases). The germline CDR1 and CDR2 sequences are MNHEY and SMNVEV (reference sequence). The germline V and J ends were trimmed by 4 bases and 0 bases, with 10 bases remaining between them. The CDR3 is made up of 16 amino acids. The CDR3: CASSSTGTSGANVLTF. CDR3 DNA sequence: TGTGCCAGCAGTTCGACAGGTACCTCTGGGGCCAACGTCCTGACTTTC. The full variable domain, with the rest looked up from reference TRBV27 and TRBJ2-6, is EAQVTQNPRYLITVTGKKLTVTCSQNMNHEYMSWYRQDPGLGLRQIYYSMNVEVTDKGDVPEGYKVSRKEKRNFPLILESPSPNQTSLYFCASSSTGTSGANVLTFGAGSRLTVL.

The J gene is TRBJ2-5, the V gene TRBV10-1; 9 bases match TRBD1. CDR1 WNHNN and CDR2 SYGVQD come from the germline V gene (reference sequence). The CDR3 is 14 residues long. V lost 0 bases and J lost 7; bases outside the gene matches: 3. In nucleotides, the CDR3 is TGCGCCAGCAGTGAGTCGGGACAGGGTTTGACCCAGTACTTC. The encoded protein is CASSESGQGLTQYF.

This clonotype has ten or more counts. The chain is built from TRBV20-1 and TRBJ2-1, with 13 bases lining up with TRBD2. J was trimmed by 6 bases and V by 4 bases; bases with no gene match: 3. This CDR3 is built from 14 residues. Per the germline V gene, CDR1 is DFQATT and CDR2 is SNEGSKA (reference sequence). CDR3 protein: CSAMTSGGSNEQFF. CDR3 in DNA: TGCAGTGCTATGACTAGCGGGGGGAGCAATGAGCAGTTCTTC.

This clonotype was detected ten times or more. The V call is TRBV28, the J call TRBJ1-2, with 9 bases lining up with TRBD1. From germline, CDR1 is MDHEN and CDR2 SYDVKM. This CDR3 contains 13 residues. The J segment lost 4 bases and the V segment lost 5 bases, leaving 2 bases of the junction unmatched. The CDR3 loop is CASSRTGAYGYTF. CDR3 sequence (DNA): TGTGCCAGCAGTCGGACAGGGGCCTATGGCTACACCTTC.

This clonotype was observed many times. The chain has TRBV2 and TRBJ1-6; the D is unclear. The CDR3 consists of 14 residues. V lost 6 bases, J lost 6 bases, and 12 bases lay in between. Germline V gene sequence: CDR1 SNHLY, CDR2 FYNNEI. In nucleotides, the CDR3 is TGTGCCAGCAGCCAGGACGGCGGTAATTCACCCCTCCACTTT. Amino acids: CASSQDGGNSPLHF.